This T cell receptor (beta chain) was identified in a study of shared clonotypes between healthy human individuals. Overall study findings and caveats: Richness estimates generally favored naive over memory subsets. Roughly 5% of naive CD4 clonotypes were shared across four donors.

Trimming took 5 bases from V and 2 from J, leaving 10 bases between them. The CDR3 is made up of 14 amino acids. In germline, CDR1 is MNHNS, CDR2 SASEGT. Generated by immunoSEQ multiplex PCR, the TCRdb table keeps only in-frame clones and is missing some. The table has 1,100,000 or so clones, approximately 78% seen once; the top ten hold about 0.52%. Only Caucasian adults living in Nashville, Tennessee served as donors. The CD4+ fraction was divided into a CD45RA+ naive subset and a CD45RA-negative memory subset. A note on this clone: Its antigen is not known.

This clonotype was sampled from a man aged 18 to 29 in good health. Some clones in this sample may be carry-over from other donors' samples. The chain combines TRBV6-1 with TRBJ2-1; a weak D match, TRBD2 (6 bases). The material sequenced was memory CD4+ T cells from PBMCs. Sample subset: CD45RA-negative fraction. The CDR3: CASSRDSPYNEQFF. The DNA for the CDR3 is TGTGCCAGCAGTCGGGACTCCCCCTACAATGAGCAGTTCTTC.